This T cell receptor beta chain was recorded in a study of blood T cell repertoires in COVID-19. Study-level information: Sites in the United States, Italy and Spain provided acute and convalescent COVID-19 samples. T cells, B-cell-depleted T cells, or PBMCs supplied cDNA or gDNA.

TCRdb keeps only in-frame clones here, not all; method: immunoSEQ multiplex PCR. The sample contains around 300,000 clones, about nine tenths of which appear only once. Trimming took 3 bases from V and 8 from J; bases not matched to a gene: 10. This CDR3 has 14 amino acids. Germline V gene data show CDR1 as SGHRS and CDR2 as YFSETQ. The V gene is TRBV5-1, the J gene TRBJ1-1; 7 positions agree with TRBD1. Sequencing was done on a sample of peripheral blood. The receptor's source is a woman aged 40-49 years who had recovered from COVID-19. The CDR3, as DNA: TGCGCCAGCAGCTCGGGACAGCCGTTGAGGGAAGCTTTCTTT. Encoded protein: CASSSGQPLREAFF.